This TCR beta chain comes out of a study of OX40 agonist ivuxolimab in advanced cancers. Study at large: Patients enrolled in dose escalation were diagnosed with hepatocellular carcinoma, melanoma, renal cell or head and neck cancer. General observations from the study: Among the lowest peripheral clonal expansion occurred in 0.1-3.0 mg/kg partial responders.

Clones were sequenced by immunoSEQ multiplex PCR, and TCRdb holds only the in-frame ones, with some missing. The sample has 35,000 to 45,000 clones, 70% to 90% seen once. In the case of this clone: Antigen: not known.

V gave up 6 bases and J gave up 6 bases; unmatched junction bases: 14. CDR3 length equals 17 residues. Germline V gene data show CDR1 as LGHNT and CDR2 as FRNRAP. This receptor was identified in an adult with an advanced solid tumor such as melanoma, head and neck, liver or kidney cancer. Sequenced material: CD4+ or CD8+ T cells sorted from blood, taken in a trial of the OX40 agonist ivuxolimab. V usage is TRBV12-5 and J usage is TRBJ1-6; 7 nucleotides line up with TRBD1. CDR3 residues: CASGTNIRDRINSPLHF. DNA of the CDR3: TGTGCTAGTGGCACCAACATTCGGGACAGAATTAATTCACCCCTCCACTTT.